Given below is one TCR beta chain in context. The data originate from a study of patients and donors after allogeneic stem cell transplantation. One entry per CDR3 protein results from TCRdb running MiXCR on the RT-PCR reads. The repertoire has approximately 200,000 distinct CDR3 sequences, around two fifths of them found once; the top ten carry around 35%. The CDR3 extends over 17 amino acids. V was trimmed by 1 base and J by 3 bases, leaving 18 bases between them. Germline CDR1 LGHNA, CDR2 YSLEER. This sequence was found in a human donor who was either an allogeneic HSCT recipient or a stem cell or donor lymphocyte infusion donor (not recorded which). It is not recorded whose cells these are; they may come from a transplant donor. The V gene is TRBV4-3, the J gene TRBJ1-1, with a tentative D call TRBD1 (6 bases). Sequenced sample: blood, either unsorted or a sorted T cell fraction (not recorded which). The CDR3 is CASSQGLDRVFDTEAFF. The DNA for the CDR3 is TGCGCCAGCAGCCAAGGGCTGGACAGAGTATTCGACACTGAAGCTTTCTTT.